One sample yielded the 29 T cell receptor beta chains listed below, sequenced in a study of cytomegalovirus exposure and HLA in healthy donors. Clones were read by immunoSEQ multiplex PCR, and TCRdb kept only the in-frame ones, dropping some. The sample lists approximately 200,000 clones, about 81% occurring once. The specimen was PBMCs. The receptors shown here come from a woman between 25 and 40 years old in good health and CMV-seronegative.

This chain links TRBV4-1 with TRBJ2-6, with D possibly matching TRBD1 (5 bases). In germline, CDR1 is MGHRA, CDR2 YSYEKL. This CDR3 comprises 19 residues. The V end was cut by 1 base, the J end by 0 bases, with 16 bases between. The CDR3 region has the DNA TGCGCCAGCAGCCAAGGAACGGGCAGGGAAAGCTCTGGGGCCAACGTCCTGACTTTC. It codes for CASSQGTGRESSGANVLTF.

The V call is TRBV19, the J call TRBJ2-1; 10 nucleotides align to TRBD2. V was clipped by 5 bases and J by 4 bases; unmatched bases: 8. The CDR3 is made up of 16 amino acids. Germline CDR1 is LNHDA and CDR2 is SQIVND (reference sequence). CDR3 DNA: TGTGCCAGTAGTTCCCGGACTAGCGGTTTATACAATGAGCAGTTCTTC. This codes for CASSSRTSGLYNEQFF.

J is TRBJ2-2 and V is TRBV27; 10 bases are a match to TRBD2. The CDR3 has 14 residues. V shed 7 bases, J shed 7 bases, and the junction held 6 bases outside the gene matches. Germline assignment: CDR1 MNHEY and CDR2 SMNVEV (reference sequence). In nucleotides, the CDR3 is TGTGCCAGCACCTCTAGCGGGGGTCACGGGGAGCTGTTTTTT. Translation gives CASTSSGGHGELFF.

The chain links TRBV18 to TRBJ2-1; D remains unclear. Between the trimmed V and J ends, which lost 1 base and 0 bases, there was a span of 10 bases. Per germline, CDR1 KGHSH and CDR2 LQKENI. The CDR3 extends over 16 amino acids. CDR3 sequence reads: CASSPRFASSYNEQFF. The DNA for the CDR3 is TGTGCCAGCTCACCACGTTTCGCGAGCTCCTACAATGAGCAGTTCTTC. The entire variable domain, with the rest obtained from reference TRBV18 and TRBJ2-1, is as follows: NAGVMQNPRHLVRRRGQEARLRCSPMKGHSHVYWYRQLPEEGLKFMVYLQKENIIDESGMPKERFSAEFPKEGPSILRIQQVVRGDSAAYFCASSPRFASSYNEQFFGPGTRLTVL.

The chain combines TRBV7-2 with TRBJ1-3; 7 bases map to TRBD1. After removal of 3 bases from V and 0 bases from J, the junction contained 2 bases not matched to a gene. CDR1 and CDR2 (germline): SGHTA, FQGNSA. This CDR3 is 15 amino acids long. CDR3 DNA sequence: TGTGCCAGCAGCTTTGACAGGGCCTCTGGAAACACCATATATTTT. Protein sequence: CASSFDRASGNTIYF. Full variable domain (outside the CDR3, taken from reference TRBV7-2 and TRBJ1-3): GAGVSQSPSNKVTEKGKDVELRCDPISGHTALYWYRQSLGQGLEFLIYFQGNSAPDKSGLPSDRFSAERTGGSVSTLTIQRTQQEDSAVYLCASSFDRASGNTIYFGEGSWLTVV.

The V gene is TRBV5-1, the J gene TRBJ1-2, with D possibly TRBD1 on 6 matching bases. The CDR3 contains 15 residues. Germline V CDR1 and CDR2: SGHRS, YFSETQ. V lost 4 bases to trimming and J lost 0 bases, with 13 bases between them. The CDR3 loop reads CASSLTGAANYGYTF. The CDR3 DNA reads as TGCGCCAGCAGCCTGACAGGTGCAGCTAACTATGGCTACACCTTC.

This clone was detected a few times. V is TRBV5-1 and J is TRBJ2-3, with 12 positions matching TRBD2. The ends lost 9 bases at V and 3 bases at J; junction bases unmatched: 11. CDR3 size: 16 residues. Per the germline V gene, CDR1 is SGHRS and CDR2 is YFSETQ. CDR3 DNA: TGCGCCACCGCGGGACTAGCGGGTGGCGGGACAGATACGCAGTATTTT. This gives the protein CATAGLAGGGTDTQYF.

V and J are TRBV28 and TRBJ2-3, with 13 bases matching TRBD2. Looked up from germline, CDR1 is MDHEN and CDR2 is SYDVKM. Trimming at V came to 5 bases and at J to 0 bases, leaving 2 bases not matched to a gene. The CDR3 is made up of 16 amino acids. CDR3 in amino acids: CASSPGLAGSTDTQYF. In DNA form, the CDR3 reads TGTGCCAGCAGTCCGGGACTAGCGGGGAGCACAGATACGCAGTATTTT. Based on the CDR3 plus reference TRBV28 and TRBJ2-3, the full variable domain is DVKVTQSSRYLVKRTGEKVFLECVQDMDHENMFWYRQDPGLGLRLIYFSYDVKMKEKGDIPEGYSVSREKKERFSLILESASTNQTSMYLCASSPGLAGSTDTQYFGPGTRLTVL.

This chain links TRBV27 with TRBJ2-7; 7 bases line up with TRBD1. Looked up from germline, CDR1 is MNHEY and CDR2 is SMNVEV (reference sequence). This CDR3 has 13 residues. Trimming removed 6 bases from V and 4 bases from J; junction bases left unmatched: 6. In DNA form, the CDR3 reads TGTGCCAGCAGGTTCTCAGGGGGTTACGAGCAGTACTTC. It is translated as CASRFSGGYEQYF.

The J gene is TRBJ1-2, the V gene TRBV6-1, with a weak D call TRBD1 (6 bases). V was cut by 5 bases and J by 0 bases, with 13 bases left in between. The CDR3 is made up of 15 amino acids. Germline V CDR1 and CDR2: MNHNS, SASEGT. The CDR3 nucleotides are TGTGCCAGCAGTCAGAACAGGGTTTCTAACTATGGCTACACCTTC. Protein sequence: CASSQNRVSNYGYTF.

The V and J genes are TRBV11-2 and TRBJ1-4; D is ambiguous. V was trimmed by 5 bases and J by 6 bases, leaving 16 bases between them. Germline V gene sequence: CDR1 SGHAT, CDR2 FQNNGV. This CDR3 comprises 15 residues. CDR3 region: CASSPLAADYEKLFF. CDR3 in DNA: TGTGCCAGCAGCCCCCTTGCGGCGGACTATGAAAAACTGTTTTTT.

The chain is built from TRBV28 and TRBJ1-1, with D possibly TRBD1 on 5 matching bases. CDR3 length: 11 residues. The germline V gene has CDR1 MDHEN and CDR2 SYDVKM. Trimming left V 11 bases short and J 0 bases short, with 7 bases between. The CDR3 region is CASGVNTEAFF. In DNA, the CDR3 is TGTGCCTCGGGGGTGAACACTGAAGCTTTCTTT.

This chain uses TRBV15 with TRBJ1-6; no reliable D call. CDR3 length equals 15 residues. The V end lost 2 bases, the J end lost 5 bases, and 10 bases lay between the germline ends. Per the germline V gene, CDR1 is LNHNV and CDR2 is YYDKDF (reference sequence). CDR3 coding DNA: TGTGCCACCAGCAGATTGGTAGGAGATAATTCACCCCTCCACTTT. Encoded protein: CATSRLVGDNSPLHF.

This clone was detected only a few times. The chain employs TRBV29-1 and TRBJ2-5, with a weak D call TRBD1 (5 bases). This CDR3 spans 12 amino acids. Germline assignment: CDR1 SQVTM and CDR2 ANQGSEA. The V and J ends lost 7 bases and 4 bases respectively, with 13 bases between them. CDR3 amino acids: CSALTELETQYF. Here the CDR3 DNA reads TGCAGCGCCCTGACAGAGCTAGAGACCCAGTACTTC.

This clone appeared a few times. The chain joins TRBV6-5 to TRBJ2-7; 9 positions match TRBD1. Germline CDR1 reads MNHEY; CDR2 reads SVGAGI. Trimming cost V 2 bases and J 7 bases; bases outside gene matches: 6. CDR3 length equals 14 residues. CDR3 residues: CASSYLRTGAEQYF. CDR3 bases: TGTGCCAGCAGTTACCTCCGGACAGGGGCAGAGCAGTACTTC.

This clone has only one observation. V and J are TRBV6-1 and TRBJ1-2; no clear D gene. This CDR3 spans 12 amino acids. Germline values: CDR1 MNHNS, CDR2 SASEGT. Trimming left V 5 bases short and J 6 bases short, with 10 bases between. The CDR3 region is CASSPGWDGYTF. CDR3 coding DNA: TGTGCCAGCAGTCCCGGGTGGGATGGCTACACCTTC.

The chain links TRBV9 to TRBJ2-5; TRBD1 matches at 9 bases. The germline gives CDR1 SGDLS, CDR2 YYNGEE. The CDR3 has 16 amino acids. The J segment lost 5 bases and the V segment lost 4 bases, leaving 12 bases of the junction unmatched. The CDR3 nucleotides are TGTGCCAGCAGCTCAACCGGGACAGGGAAAACGGAGACCCAGTACTTC. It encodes CASSSTGTGKTETQYF.

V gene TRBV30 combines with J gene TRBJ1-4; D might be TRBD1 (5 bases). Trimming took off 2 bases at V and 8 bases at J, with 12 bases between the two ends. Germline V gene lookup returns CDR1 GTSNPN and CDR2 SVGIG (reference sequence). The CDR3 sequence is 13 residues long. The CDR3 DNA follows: TGTGCCTGGAGTTTTACAGGTAGGGAAAAACTGTTTTTT. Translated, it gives CAWSFTGREKLFF.

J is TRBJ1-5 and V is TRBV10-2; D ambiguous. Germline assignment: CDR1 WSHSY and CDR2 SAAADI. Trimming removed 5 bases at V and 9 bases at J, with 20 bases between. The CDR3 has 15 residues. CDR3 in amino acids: CASSLSSGLEGPQHF. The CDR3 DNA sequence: TGCGCCAGCAGTTTATCCAGCGGCCTTGAGGGGCCCCAGCATTTT.

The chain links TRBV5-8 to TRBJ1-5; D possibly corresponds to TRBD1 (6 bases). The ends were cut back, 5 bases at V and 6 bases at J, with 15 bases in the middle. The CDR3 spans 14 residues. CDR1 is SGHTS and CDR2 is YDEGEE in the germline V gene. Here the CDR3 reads CASRYGTSGQPQHF. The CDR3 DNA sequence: TGTGCCAGCAGATATGGGACAAGCGGTCAGCCCCAGCATTTT.

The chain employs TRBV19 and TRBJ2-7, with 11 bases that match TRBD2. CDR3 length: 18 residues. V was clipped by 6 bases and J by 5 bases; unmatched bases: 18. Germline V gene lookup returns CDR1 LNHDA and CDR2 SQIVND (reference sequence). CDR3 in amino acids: CASSNLAGGFRAADEQYF. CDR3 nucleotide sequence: TGTGCCAGTAGCAACTTAGCGGGAGGGTTTAGAGCGGCGGACGAGCAGTACTTC.

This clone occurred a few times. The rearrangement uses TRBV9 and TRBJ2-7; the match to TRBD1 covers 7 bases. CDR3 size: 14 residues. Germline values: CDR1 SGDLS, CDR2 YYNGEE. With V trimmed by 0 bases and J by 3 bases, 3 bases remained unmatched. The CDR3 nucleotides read TGTGCCAGCAGCGTAGGTGGGACAGACTACGAGCAGTACTTC. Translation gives CASSVGGTDYEQYF.

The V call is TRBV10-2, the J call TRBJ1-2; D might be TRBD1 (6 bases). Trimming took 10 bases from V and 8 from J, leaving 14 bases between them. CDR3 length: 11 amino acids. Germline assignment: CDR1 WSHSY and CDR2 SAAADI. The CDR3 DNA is TGCGCCATCCACAGGGACGGGGGCTACACCTTC. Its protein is CAIHRDGGYTF.

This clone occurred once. The CDR3 sequence is CASSLVGRGVLDTQYF. CDR3 DNA sequence: TGCGCCAGCAGCTTGGTAGGACGGGGGGTTTTAGATACGCAGTATTTT. The chain carries TRBV5-1 and TRBJ2-3; 7 nucleotides match TRBD2. V shed 0 bases and J 5 bases; nucleotides not matched to a gene: 9. CDR3 length: 16 amino acids. From germline, CDR1 is SGHRS and CDR2 YFSETQ.

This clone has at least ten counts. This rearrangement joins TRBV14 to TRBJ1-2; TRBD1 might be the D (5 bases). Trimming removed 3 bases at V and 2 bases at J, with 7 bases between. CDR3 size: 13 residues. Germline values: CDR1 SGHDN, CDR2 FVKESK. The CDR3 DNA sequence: TGTGCCAGCAGCCACAACAGGAACTATGGCTACACCTTC. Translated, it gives CASSHNRNYGYTF.

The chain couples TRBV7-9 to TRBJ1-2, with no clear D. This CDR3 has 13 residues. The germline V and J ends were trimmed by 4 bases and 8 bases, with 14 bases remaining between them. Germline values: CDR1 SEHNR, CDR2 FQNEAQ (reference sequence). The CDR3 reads CASSSSGFLGYTF. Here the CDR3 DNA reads TGTGCCAGCAGCTCTAGCGGATTTTTGGGCTACACCTTC.

The DNA of the CDR3 is TGTGCCAGCAGTTTAGCTAGCGGGGATCCCACTGAGCAGTTCTTC. Protein: CASSLASGDPTEQFF. The chain employs TRBV28 and TRBJ2-1; TRBD2 agrees at 9 bases. Trimming at V came to 2 bases and at J to 9 bases, leaving 8 bases not matched to a gene. The CDR3 is 15 amino acids. Germline lookup yields CDR1 MDHEN and CDR2 SYDVKM.

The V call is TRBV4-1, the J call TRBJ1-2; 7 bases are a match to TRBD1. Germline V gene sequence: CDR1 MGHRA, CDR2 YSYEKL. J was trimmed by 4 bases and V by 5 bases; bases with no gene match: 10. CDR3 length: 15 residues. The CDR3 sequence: CASSLPTGQSYGYTF. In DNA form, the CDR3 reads TGCGCCAGCAGCTTGCCGACAGGGCAATCCTATGGCTACACCTTC.

CDR3 in amino acids: CASSEPTGALRLEQFF. The CDR3, as DNA: TGTGCCAGCAGTGAACCAACAGGGGCCCTGCGGTTGGAGCAGTTCTTC. The J gene is TRBJ2-1, the V gene TRBV2; 7 positions match TRBD1. Losses at the gene ends were 2 bases for V and 10 bases for J; bases not matched to a gene: 14. The CDR3 covers 16 residues. Germline-derived CDR1 and CDR2 are SNHLY and FYNNEI.